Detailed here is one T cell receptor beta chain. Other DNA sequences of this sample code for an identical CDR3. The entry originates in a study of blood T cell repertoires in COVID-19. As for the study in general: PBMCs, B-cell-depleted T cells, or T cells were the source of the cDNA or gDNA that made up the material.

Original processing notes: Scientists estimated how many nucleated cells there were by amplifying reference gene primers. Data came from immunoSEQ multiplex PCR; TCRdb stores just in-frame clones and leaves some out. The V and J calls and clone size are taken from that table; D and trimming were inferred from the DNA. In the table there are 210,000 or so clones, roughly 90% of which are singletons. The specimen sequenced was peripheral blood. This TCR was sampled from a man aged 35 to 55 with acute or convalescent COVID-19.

The CDR3 DNA is TGCAGCGTAGCCGACAGGGCAACTAATGAAAAACTGTTTTTT. Translation: CSVADRATNEKLFF. The chain employs TRBV29-1 and TRBJ1-4; 7 bases map to TRBD1. Germline CDR1 reads SQVTM; CDR2 reads ANQGSEA. This CDR3 comprises 14 residues. V shed 6 bases and J 0 bases; nucleotides not matched to a gene: 4. The full variable domain, with the rest looked up from reference TRBV29-1 and TRBJ1-4, is SAVISQKPSRDICQRGTSLTIQCQVDSQVTMMFWYRQQPGQSLTLIATANQGSEATYESGFVIDKFPISRPNLTFSTLTVSNMSPEDSSIYLCSVADRATNEKLFFGSGTQLSVL.